This T cell receptor beta chain came from a study of post-analysis software for immune sequencing data. Study information: Secondary progressive, relapsing-remitting and progressive-relapsing multiple sclerosis were among the included disease courses. Study-level findings and limits: Patients had higher frequencies than controls of about 5 TRBV segments, including TRBV5-6, TRBV5-1 and TRBV20-1.

Looked up from germline, CDR1 is MRHNA and CDR2 is SNTAGT. The CDR3 has 13 residues. Trimming removed 0 bases at V and 2 bases at J, with 3 bases between. Each TCR beta cDNA library carried unique molecular identifiers. TCRdb used MiXCR to reprocess the PCR reads, holding one entry per CDR3 protein. The profile shows about 260,000 distinct CDR3 sequences, just over 35% of them singletons. By share of the sample, this clonotype is medium-sized. What it recognizes is unknown. V usage is TRBV6-4 and J usage is TRBJ2-3; D is ambiguous. The sequence was collected from a girl under 18 with multiple sclerosis. The sequencing input was blood. The CDR3 DNA follows: TGTGCCAGCAGTGACTCTGCCACAGATACGCAGTATTTT. Amino acid sequence: CASSDSATDTQYF.